This TCR beta chain originates from a study of blood T cell repertoires in COVID-19. Whole-study context: PBMCs, B-cell-depleted T cells, or T cells were the source of the cDNA or gDNA that made up the material.

Authors' processing steps: The authors estimated nucleated cell counts from reference gene primer amplification. Profiling relied on immunoSEQ multiplex PCR, and the TCRdb table lists in-frame clones only, not all of them. V and J calls and clone size follow that table, whereas D and trimming were derived from the DNA. Of 50,000 to 65,000 clones listed, 74% were seen once; the top ten hold 28%. CDR3 length: 15 amino acids. Germline CDR1 MNHNS, CDR2 SASEGT. Trimming stripped 3 bases from V and 4 bases from J, with 12 bases between. The chain couples TRBV6-1 to TRBJ1-4; D gene unclear. Source material: peripheral blood. This receptor was taken from an elderly woman with acute or convalescent COVID-19. The CDR3 loop reads CASSDESDFNEKLFF. CDR3 DNA sequence: TGTGCCAGCAGTGATGAGTCAGACTTTAATGAAAAACTGTTTTTT.